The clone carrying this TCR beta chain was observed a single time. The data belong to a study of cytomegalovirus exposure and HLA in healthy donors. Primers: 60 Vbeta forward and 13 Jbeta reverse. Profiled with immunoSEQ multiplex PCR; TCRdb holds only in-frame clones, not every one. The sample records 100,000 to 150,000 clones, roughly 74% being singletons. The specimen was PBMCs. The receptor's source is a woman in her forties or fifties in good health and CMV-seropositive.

In DNA form, the CDR3 reads TGTGCCAGCGCGGGGGCCGGGGGCAGGATTGAAAAACTGTTTTTT. This encodes CASAGAGGRIEKLFF. The chain employs TRBV6-1 and TRBJ1-4; D is perhaps TRBD1 (6 bases). The CDR3 is made up of 15 amino acids. The germline V gene encodes CDR1 MNHNS and CDR2 SASEGT. Trimming pared 8 bases from V and 7 bases from J, leaving 20 bases between.